This entry lists 7 T cell receptor beta chains sequenced from one sample in a study of blood T cell repertoires in COVID-19 (dated by TCRdb to 2018 to 2021). The library was produced with the immunoSEQ multiplex PCR assay. TCRdb provides this immuneACCESS table in a form limited to in-frame rearrangements. Some clones are lacking; in checked studies, under half of them reflect an unresolved V gene, and why the rest are absent is not known. Recorded for this sample are 260,000 or so clones; roughly 85% of them occurred a single time. About 2.5% of the sample is held by the ten biggest clonotypes. The sequenced sample was PBMCs or T cells enriched from blood (not recorded which). The receptor set was obtained from a woman between 45 and 65 years old who had recovered from COVID-19.

The chain carries TRBV30 and TRBJ1-2; weak D call: TRBD1 (5 bases). Germline V CDR1 and CDR2: GTSNPN, SVGIG (reference sequence). Trimming shortened V by 6 bases and J by 2 bases, and 13 bases separated the two germline ends. The CDR3 totals 13 residues. This CDR3 reads CACSVGGNYGYTF. Written as DNA, the CDR3 is TGTGCCTGTTCCGTGGGGGGAAACTATGGCTACACCTTC. Full variable domain (outside the CDR3, taken from reference TRBV30 and TRBJ1-2): SQTIHQWPATLVQPVGSPLSLECTVEGTSNPNLYWYRQAAGRGLQLLFYSVGIGQISSEVPQNLSASRPQDRQFILSSKKLLLSDSGFYLCACSVGGNYGYTFGSGTRLTVV.

The chain is built from TRBV5-1 and TRBJ2-1; D not certain. The CDR3 covers 15 residues. Trimming took off 0 bases at V and 0 bases at J, with 7 bases between the two ends. Germline-derived CDR1 and CDR2 are SGHRS and YFSETQ. CDR3 residues: CASSLVESSYNEQFF. The CDR3 coding sequence is TGCGCCAGCAGCTTGGTGGAGAGCTCCTACAATGAGCAGTTCTTC. Complete variable domain (other parts from reference TRBV5-1 and TRBJ2-1): KAGVTQTPRYLIKTRGQQVTLSCSPISGHRSVSWYQQTPGQGLQFLFEYFSETQRNKGNFPGRFSGRQFSNSRSEMNVSTLELGDSALYLCASSLVESSYNEQFFGPGTRLTVL.

The chain joins TRBV6-1 to TRBJ1-5; tentative D call: TRBD1 (6 bases). This CDR3 has 15 residues. Germline loops: CDR1 MNHNS, CDR2 SASEGT. V was pared by 7 bases and J by 7 bases, with 20 bases between. CDR3 nucleotide sequence: TGTGCCAGCACCGCGGACAGCACCCATGTCCAGCCCCAGCATTTT. Translated, it gives CASTADSTHVQPQHF.

The rearrangement uses TRBV21-1 and TRBJ1-1. TRBV21-1 is listed as a pseudogene. This CDR3 is built from 14 residues. The CDR3 reads CASSAMKPRTEAFF. Here the CDR3 DNA reads TGTGCCAGCAGCGCCATGAAGCCGAGGACTGAAGCTTTCTTT.

The chain is built from TRBV30 and TRBJ1-5, with a tentative D call TRBD1 (5 bases). Trimming left V 5 bases short and J 7 bases short, with 12 bases between. Germline V gene lookup returns CDR1 GTSNPN and CDR2 SVGIG (reference sequence). The length of the CDR3 is 12 residues. The CDR3 loop is CAWDQGGQPQHF. CDR3 sequence (DNA): TGTGCCTGGGATCAGGGTGGACAGCCCCAGCATTTT.

The chain joins TRBV6-2 or TRBV6-3 to TRBJ1-1, with D unclear. The CDR3 has 12 residues. The germline V gene has CDR1 MNHEY and CDR2 SVGEGT. The ends were cut back, 5 bases at V and 8 bases at J, with 12 bases in the middle. CDR3 loop: CASSSGRREAFF. In DNA form, the CDR3 reads TGTGCCAGCAGTAGCGGACGGAGAGAAGCTTTCTTT.

The chain couples TRBV19 to TRBJ1-4, with 8 nucleotides matching TRBD1. CDR1 LNHDA and CDR2 SQIVND come from the germline V gene (reference sequence). The CDR3 covers 15 residues. V shed 7 bases and J 7 bases; nucleotides not matched to a gene: 11. CDR3 in amino acids: CASTQARTGFEKLFF. DNA of the CDR3: TGTGCCAGTACCCAGGCCCGGACAGGGTTTGAAAAACTGTTTTTT.